The clone carrying this TCR beta chain occurred many times. Its antigen remains unknown. Individuals with ophthalmopathy presented a Clinical Activity Score of at least 3, a NOSPECS grade of at least 4 and a duration under 3 months. Diagnoses rested on clinical symptoms, serum thyroxine and TRAb, thyroid ultrasound and orbital computed tomography. Germline CDR1 SGHTS, CDR2 YDEGEE. Trimming pared 1 base from V and 0 bases from J, leaving 16 bases between. The CDR3 is 17 residues long. These data are taken from a study of T cells in Graves' hyperthyroidism and ophthalmopathy. Overall study findings and caveats: Onset of ophthalmopathy came a median approximately 6.8 months after the model predicted it. Most clonotypes expanded in thyroid above 0.001 were likewise present in blood.

It was RNA transcripts that yielded the amplified TCR beta CDR3 regions. RT-PCR in the first round (using the HTBI primer set) targeted the TCR CDR3. A single record per CDR3 protein comes from TCRdb applying MiXCR to the multiplex PCR reads. Of approximately 620,000 distinct CDR3 sequences listed, roughly 16% are singletons. Sequencing used blood. The chain joins TRBV5-8 to TRBJ1-1; D is undetermined. This TCR came from a woman in her thirties or forties with Graves' ophthalmopathy. The CDR3 DNA reads as TGTGCCAGCAGCTTGATCGGAGTATCCCACATGAACACTGAAGCTTTCTTT. Residues: CASSLIGVSHMNTEAFF.